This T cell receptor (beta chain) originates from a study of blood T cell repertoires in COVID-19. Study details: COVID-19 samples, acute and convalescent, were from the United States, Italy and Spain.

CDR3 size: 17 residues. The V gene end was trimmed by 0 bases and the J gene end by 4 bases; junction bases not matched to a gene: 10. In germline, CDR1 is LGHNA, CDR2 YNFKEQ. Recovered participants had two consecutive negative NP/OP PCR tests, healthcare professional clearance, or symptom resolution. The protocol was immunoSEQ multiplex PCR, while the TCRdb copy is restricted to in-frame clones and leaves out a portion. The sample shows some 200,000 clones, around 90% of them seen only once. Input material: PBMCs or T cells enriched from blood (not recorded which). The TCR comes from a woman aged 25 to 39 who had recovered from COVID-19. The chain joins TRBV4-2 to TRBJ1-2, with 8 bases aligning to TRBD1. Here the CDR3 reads CASSQEVPGGNFYGYTF. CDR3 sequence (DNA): TGTGCCAGCAGCCAAGAGGTCCCAGGGGGCAATTTCTATGGCTACACCTTC.